The 5 T cell receptor beta chains in this list originate from one sample, sequenced in a study of breast tumors, draining lymph nodes, adjacent tissues. TCRdb redid the calling of the multiplex PCR reads with MiXCR, one entry per CDR3 protein. The table records about 270,000 distinct CDR3 sequences, more than 30% of them present only once. Breast cancer patients provided tissue from their axillary draining lymph nodes. The source material was axillary lymph node tissue. These receptors originate from a female donor with breast cancer. Some clones in this sample may be carry-over from other donors' samples.

This clonotype was detected many times. At one end the junction does not follow the germline gene, possibly because of a read error. V usage is TRBV27 and J usage is TRBJ1-5; D call uncertain. The CDR3 has 14 amino acids. Germline CDR1 reads MNHEY; CDR2 reads SMNVEV (reference sequence). The CDR3 loop reads CASSLDGGNQPQHF. The CDR3 coding sequence is TGCGCCAGCAGCTTGGACGGAGGCAATCAGCCCCAGCATTTT.

The rearrangement uses TRBV3-1 and TRBJ2-7; 10 bases fit TRBD1. The CDR3 contains 15 residues. Germline-derived CDR1 and CDR2 are LGHDT and YNNKEL (reference sequence). The V segment lost 3 bases and the J segment 5 bases; nucleotides outside the gene matches: 7. The CDR3 DNA sequence: TGTGCCAGCAGCCATTCGACAGGGGGCGGGCACGAGCAGTACTTC. It encodes CASSHSTGGGHEQYF.

This clonotype was picked up many times. The chain carries TRBV5-1 and TRBJ2-1; 7 nucleotides align to TRBD2. The ends lost 0 bases at V and 7 bases at J; junction bases unmatched: 7. This CDR3 has 15 residues. Germline CDR1 SGHRS, CDR2 YFSETQ. The CDR3 sequence is CASSLALGGGNEQFF. CDR3 DNA sequence: TGCGCCAGCAGCTTGGCCTTGGGCGGGGGAAATGAGCAGTTCTTC.

The gene calls are TRBV28 and TRBJ1-2, with D tentatively TRBD1 (6 bases). Germline V gene data show CDR1 as MDHEN and CDR2 as SYDVKM. V was trimmed by 2 bases and J by 6 bases, leaving 19 bases between them. The CDR3 spans 16 residues. The CDR3: CASSLPIQGVGNGYTF. The CDR3 coding sequence is TGTGCCAGCAGTTTACCGATACAGGGAGTGGGTAATGGCTACACCTTC.

This clonotype was observed a handful of times. The rearrangement uses TRBV6-2 or TRBV6-3 and TRBJ2-7; D may match TRBD1 or TRBD2 (5 bases each). Deletions cut 3 bases from V and 2 bases from J, with 11 bases between. The CDR3 is 14 residues long. CDR1 and CDR2 (germline): MNHEY, SVGEGT. The CDR3 loop is CASSYLRGTYEQYF. In DNA form, the CDR3 reads TGTGCCAGCAGTTATCTGAGGGGTACCTACGAGCAGTACTTC.